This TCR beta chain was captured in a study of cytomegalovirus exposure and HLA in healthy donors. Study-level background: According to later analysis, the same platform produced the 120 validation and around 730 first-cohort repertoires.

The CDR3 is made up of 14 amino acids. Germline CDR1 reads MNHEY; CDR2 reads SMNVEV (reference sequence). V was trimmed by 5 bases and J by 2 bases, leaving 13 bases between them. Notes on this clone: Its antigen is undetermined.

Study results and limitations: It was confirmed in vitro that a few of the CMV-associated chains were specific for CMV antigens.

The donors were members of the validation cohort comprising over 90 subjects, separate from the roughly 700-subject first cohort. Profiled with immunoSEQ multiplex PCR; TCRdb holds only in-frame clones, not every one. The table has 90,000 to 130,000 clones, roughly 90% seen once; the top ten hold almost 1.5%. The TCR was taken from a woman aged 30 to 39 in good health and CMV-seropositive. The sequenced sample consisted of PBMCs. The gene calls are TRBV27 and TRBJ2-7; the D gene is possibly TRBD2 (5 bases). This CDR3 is CASSPLPGTYEQYF. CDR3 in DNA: TGTGCCAGCAGTCCCCTCCCGGGGACCTACGAGCAGTACTTC.